This is a list of T cell receptor beta chains from one sample in a study of lymphopenia after photon versus proton radiotherapy. Assay: immunoSEQ multiplex PCR; the TCRdb copy retains only in-frame clones and omits some. The sample lists tens of thousands of clones, 80% to 90% occurring once. Sample: peripheral blood, taken from a patient treated with photon-based radiotherapy. The receptors shown here come from a man aged 50-60 years with gastric cancer. Each CDR3 is given with its conserved first and last residue. D genes are given only for firm matches. Some rows have no size entry. The others give once, few or many, or a class for an expanded clone.

. . TRBJ2-7 18 TRBV27 CASSFRRDLSAWVYEQYF TGTGCCAGCAGTTTCCGGCGGGACCTAAGTGCCTGGGTCTACGAGCAGTACTTC
. . TRBJ2-7 16 TRBV6-5 CASSYSLRDFAYEQYF TGTGCCAGCAGTTACAGCCTCCGGGACTTCGCCTACGAGCAGTACTTC
TRBD2 once TRBJ2-3 17 TRBV9 CASSERIAGGRTDTQYF TGTGCCAGCAGCGAGCGAATAGCGGGAGGCCGCACAGATACGCAGTATTTT
. once TRBJ1-2 14 TRBV19 CASTLPGQNYGYTF TGTGCCAGTACCCTACCGGGACAAAACTATGGCTACACCTTC
TRBD2 . TRBJ2-7 13 TRBV19 CASSEGLGREQYF TGTGCCAGTAGTGAAGGACTAGGTCGGGAGCAGTACTTC
. large TRBJ2-6 14 TRBV19 CASSITAGANVLTF TGTGCCAGTAGTATTACAGCTGGGGCCAACGTCCTGACTTTC
TRBD1 . TRBJ1-1 14 TRBV7-2 CASSLWGQLGGAFF TGTGCCAGCAGCTTATGGGGACAGCTGGGGGGAGCTTTCTTT
TRBD2 . TRBJ2-7 13 TRBV7-9 CASSLGTRDEQYF TGTGCCAGCAGCTTGGGGACTAGAGACGAGCAGTACTTC
. few TRBJ1-1 12 TRBV28 CASSPRVTEAFF TGTGCCAGCAGTCCGCGGGTCACTGAAGCTTTCTTT
. . TRBJ2-6 16 TRBV5-1 CASSQGAKAGANVLTF TGCGCCAGCAGCCAAGGAGCAAAGGCTGGGGCCAACGTCCTGACTTTC
. once TRBJ1-2 15 TRBV11-2 CASSLVPSWNYGYTF TGTGCCAGCAGCTTAGTGCCCTCTTGGAACTATGGCTACACCTTC
TRBD2 . TRBJ2-7 14 TRBV6-4 CASSRLAGESEQYF TGTGCCAGCAGTCGACTAGCGGGAGAAAGCGAGCAGTACTTC
. few TRBJ1-1 10 TRBV29-1 CSGVNTEAFF TGCAGCGGAGTGAACACTGAAGCTTTCTTT
. . TRBJ2-5 16 TRBV28 CASSWTSRGFGGTQYF TGTGCCAGCAGTTGGACCTCCCGGGGATTTGGGGGGACCCAGTACTTC
. . TRBJ2-7 14 TRBV27 CASRPGTVSYEQYF TGTGCCAGCAGGCCTGGGACCGTCTCCTACGAGCAGTACTTC
TRBD2 . TRBJ2-7 17 TRBV5-6 CASSFPGLAVPPYEQYF TGTGCCAGCAGCTTCCCCGGACTAGCGGTTCCTCCCTACGAGCAGTACTTC
TRBD1 . TRBJ1-2 15 TRBV28 CASSKGADTFYGYTF TGTGCCAGCAGCAAGGGGGCAGATACATTCTATGGCTACACCTTC
TRBD2 . TRBJ2-3 16 TRBV11-3 CASSGGLAGSTDTQYF TGTGCCAGCAGCGGAGGACTAGCGGGAAGCACAGATACGCAGTATTTT
TRBD1 . TRBJ1-3 15 TRBV10-2 CASSPGGTSGNTIYF TGCGCCAGCAGTCCAGGGGGCACCTCTGGAAACACCATATATTTT
. . TRBJ2-6 14 TRBV6-4 CASRPTAGANVLTF TGTGCCAGCAGACCAACAGCTGGGGCCAACGTCCTGACTTTC
. . TRBJ2-3 13 TRBV27 CASSMRTAATQYF TGTGCCAGCAGTATGAGGACTGCCGCTACGCAGTATTTT
. . TRBJ2-7 14 TRBV25-1 CASSVDSGSYEQYF TGTGCCAGCAGTGTGGATAGCGGCTCCTACGAGCAGTACTTC
. . TRBJ2-5 16 TRBV4-2 CASSQVSSGTGETQYF TGTGCCAGCAGCCAAGTTTCTAGCGGGACAGGAGAGACCCAGTACTTC
TRBD1 . TRBJ1-3 13 TRBV7-2 CASSSGGGNTIYF TGTGCCAGCAGCTCAGGGGGAGGAAACACCATATATTTT
. . TRBJ2-1 14 TRBV11-2 CASSLVGDFNEQFF TGTGCCAGCAGCTTAGTTGGGGACTTCAATGAGCAGTTCTTC
. . TRBJ1-1 15 TRBV19 CASIKYSSGDTEAFF TGTGCCAGTATTAAATACTCAAGTGGGGACACTGAAGCTTTCTTT
. once TRBJ2-1 11 TRBV29-1 CSVDHYNEQFF TGCAGCGTTGACCACTACAATGAGCAGTTCTTC
TRBD1 . TRBJ1-1 16 TRBV5-6 CASSFYGTGGNTEAFF TGTGCCAGCAGCTTTTACGGGACAGGGGGGAACACTGAAGCTTTCTTT
. . TRBJ1-2 14 TRBV10-2 CASRETTGTYGYTF TGCGCCAGCAGAGAGACTACAGGGACCTATGGCTACACCTTC
. . TRBJ1-1 16 TRBV7-9 CASSLAGSQYNTEAFF TGTGCCAGCAGCTTAGCGGGGTCCCAATACAACACTGAAGCTTTCTTT
. once TRBJ2-7 15 TRBV28 CASSLAGTVSYEQYF TGTGCCAGCAGTTTAGCGGGGACAGTTTCCTACGAGCAGTACTTC
TRBD2 . TRBJ2-7 16 TRBV7-9 CASSQAASGRAYEQYF TGTGCCAGCAGCCAGGCAGCTAGCGGGAGGGCCTACGAGCAGTACTTC
. few TRBJ2-7 13 TRBV5-4 CASSPSISYEQYF TGCGCCAGCAGCCCTAGCATCTCCTACGAGCAGTACTTC
TRBD2 . TRBJ2-5 17 TRBV15 CATSRDRAGALQETQYF TGTGCCACCAGCAGAGACAGAGCGGGAGCCTTACAAGAGACCCAGTACTTC
. . TRBJ2-4 15 TRBV11-2 CASSLVGLAKNIQYF TGTGCCAGCAGCTTAGTCGGGCTAGCCAAAAACATTCAGTACTTC
TRBD1 . TRBJ1-4 17 TRBV5-5 CASSLGIQQGINEKLFF TGTGCCAGCAGCTTGGGTATACAACAGGGGATTAATGAAAAACTGTTTTTT
TRBD1 . TRBJ1-2 17 TRBV6-4 CASSEFGTGGAHYGYTF TGTGCCAGCAGTGAATTCGGCACAGGGGGCGCCCACTATGGCTACACCTTC
. . TRBJ2-7 17 TRBV18 CASSPQVLASATYEQYF TGTGCCAGCTCACCACAAGTATTGGCTAGCGCGACCTACGAGCAGTACTTC
TRBD1 . TRBJ2-7 14 TRBV10-3 CAISDGTGPYEQYF TGTGCCATCAGTGATGGGACAGGCCCCTACGAGCAGTACTTC
TRBD1 once TRBJ2-3 18 TRBV27 CASSLSGPGQGNTDTQYF TGTGCCAGCAGTTTATCGGGGCCGGGACAGGGAAACACAGATACGCAGTATTTT
. . TRBJ1-2 14 TRBV6-5 CASSRADSNYGYTF TGTGCCAGCAGCCGGGCAGACTCTAACTATGGCTACACCTTC
. . TRBJ1-5 13 TRBV2 CASRQAPEGPQHF TGTGCCAGCAGGCAGGCCCCTGAAGGGCCCCAGCATTTT
. . TRBJ2-7 14 TRBV4-2 CASSRALSSYEQYF TGTGCCAGCAGCCGAGCCCTGAGCTCCTACGAGCAGTACTTC
. . TRBJ1-1 13 TRBV29-1 CSVGGMGFTEAFF TGCAGCGTTGGGGGTATGGGGTTCACTGAAGCTTTCTTT
. . TRBJ1-1 13 TRBV16 CASSQILGTEAFF TGTGCCAGCAGCCAAATATTAGGCACTGAAGCTTTCTTT
. . TRBJ2-7 13 TRBV2 CASSDRLLYEQYF TGTGCCAGCAGTGACCGGCTTCTCTACGAGCAGTACTTC
TRBD1 . TRBJ2-1 15 TRBV7-2 CASSLRGQSLNEQFF TGTGCCAGCAGCTTAAGGGGACAGTCGCTCAATGAGCAGTTCTTC
. few TRBJ1-1 11 TRBV2 CASIPQAEAFF TGTGCCAGCATCCCCCAAGCTGAAGCTTTCTTT
TRBD2 . TRBJ2-1 16 TRBV6-5 CASSYFGLAGYNEQFF TGTGCCAGCAGTTACTTCGGACTAGCGGGGTACAATGAGCAGTTCTTC
TRBD1 . TRBJ2-5 16 TRBV5-6 CASSLVGQGFGETQYF TGTGCCAGCAGCTTGGTGGGACAGGGTTTTGGGGAGACCCAGTACTTC
TRBD1 . TRBJ2-3 17 TRBV9 CASSVGNAGGWSDTQYF TGTGCCAGCAGCGTAGGAAACGCAGGGGGCTGGTCAGATACGCAGTATTTT